The entry below describes one T cell receptor (beta chain). The source of the sample is a study of cytomegalovirus exposure and HLA in healthy donors. Assay used: immunoSEQ multiplex PCR; TCRdb lists only in-frame clones, some missing. The sample contains more than 110,000 clones, about 90% of which appear only once. The CDR3 sequence is 15 residues long. Trimming at V came to 5 bases and at J to 2 bases, leaving 8 bases not matched to a gene. The germline CDR1 and CDR2 sequences are MNHEY and SMNVEV (reference sequence). This clonotype was sampled from a young woman in good health and CMV-seropositive. The rearrangement uses TRBV27 and TRBJ2-7; 8 bases align to TRBD2. Sequencing input: PBMCs. CDR3 region: CASSVFGGATYEQYF. The CDR3 DNA reads TGTGCCAGCAGTGTTTTCGGGGGGGCCACCTACGAGCAGTACTTC.